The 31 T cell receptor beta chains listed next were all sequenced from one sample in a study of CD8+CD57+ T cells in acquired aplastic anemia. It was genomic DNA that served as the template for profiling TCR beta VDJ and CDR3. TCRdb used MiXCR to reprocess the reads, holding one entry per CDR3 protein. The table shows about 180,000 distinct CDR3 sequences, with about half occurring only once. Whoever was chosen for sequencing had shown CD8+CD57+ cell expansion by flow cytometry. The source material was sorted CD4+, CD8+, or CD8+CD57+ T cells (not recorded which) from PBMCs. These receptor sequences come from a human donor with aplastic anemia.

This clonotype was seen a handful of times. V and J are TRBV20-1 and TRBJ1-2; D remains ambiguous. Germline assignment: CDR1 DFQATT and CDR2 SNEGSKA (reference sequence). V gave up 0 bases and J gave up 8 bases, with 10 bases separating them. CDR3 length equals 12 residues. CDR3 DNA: TGCAGTGCTAGAGAGTGGGCCGAGGGCTACACCTTC. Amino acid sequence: CSAREWAEGYTF.

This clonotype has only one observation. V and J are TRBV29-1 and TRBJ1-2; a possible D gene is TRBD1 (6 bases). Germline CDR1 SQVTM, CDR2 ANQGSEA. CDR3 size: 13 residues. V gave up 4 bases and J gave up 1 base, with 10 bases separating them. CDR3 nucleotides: TGCAGCGTTGTACAGGGAGGTAACTATGGCTACACCTTC. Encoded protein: CSVVQGGNYGYTF.

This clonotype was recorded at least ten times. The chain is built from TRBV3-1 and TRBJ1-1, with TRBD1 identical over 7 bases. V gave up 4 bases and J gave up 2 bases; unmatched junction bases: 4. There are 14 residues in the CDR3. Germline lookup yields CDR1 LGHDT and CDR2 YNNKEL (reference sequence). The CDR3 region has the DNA TGTGCCAGCAGCCTTGGGACAGTAAACACTGAAGCTTTCTTT. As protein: CASSLGTVNTEAFF. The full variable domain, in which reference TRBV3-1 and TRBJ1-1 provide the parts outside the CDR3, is DTAVSQTPKYLVTQMGNDKSIKCEQNLGHDTMYWYKQDSKKFLKIMFSYNNKELIINETVPNRFSPKSPDKAHLNLHINSLELGDSAVYFCASSLGTVNTEAFFGQGTRLTVV.

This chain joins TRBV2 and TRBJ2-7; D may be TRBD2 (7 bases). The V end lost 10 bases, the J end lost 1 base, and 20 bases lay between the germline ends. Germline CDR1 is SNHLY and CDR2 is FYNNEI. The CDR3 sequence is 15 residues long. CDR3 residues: CATAGEGRWSYEQYF. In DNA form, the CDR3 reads TGTGCCACAGCAGGGGAGGGGAGGTGGTCCTACGAGCAGTACTTC.

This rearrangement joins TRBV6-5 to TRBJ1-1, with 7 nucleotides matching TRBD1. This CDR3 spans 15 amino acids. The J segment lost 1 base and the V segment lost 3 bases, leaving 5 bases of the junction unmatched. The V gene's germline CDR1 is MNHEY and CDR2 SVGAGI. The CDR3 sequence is CASSYSPGGNTEAFF. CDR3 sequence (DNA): TGTGCCAGCAGTTATTCCCCAGGGGGGAACACTGAAGCTTTCTTT.

Here the CDR3 reads CASASGMNTEAFF. The CDR3 nucleotides read TGTGCCAGCGCTTCAGGGATGAACACTGAAGCTTTCTTT. V is TRBV2 and J is TRBJ1-1; TRBD1 is a possible D gene (5 bases). Looked up from germline, CDR1 is SNHLY and CDR2 is FYNNEI. V lost 8 bases to trimming and J lost 0 bases, with 10 bases between them. The length of the CDR3 is 13 residues.

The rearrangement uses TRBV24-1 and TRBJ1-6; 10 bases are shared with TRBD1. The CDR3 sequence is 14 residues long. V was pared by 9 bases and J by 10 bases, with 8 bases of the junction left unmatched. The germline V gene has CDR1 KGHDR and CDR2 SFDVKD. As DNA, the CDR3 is TGTGCCACCTCCGGGACAGGGGAGATGTCACCCCTCCACTTT. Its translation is CATSGTGEMSPLHF.

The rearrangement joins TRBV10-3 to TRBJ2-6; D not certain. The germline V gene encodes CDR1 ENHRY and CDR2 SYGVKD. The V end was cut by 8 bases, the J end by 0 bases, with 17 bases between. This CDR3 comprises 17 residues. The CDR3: CAIPKSPRVSGANVLTF. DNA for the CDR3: TGTGCCATCCCCAAGTCTCCCAGAGTCTCTGGGGCCAACGTCCTGACTTTC.

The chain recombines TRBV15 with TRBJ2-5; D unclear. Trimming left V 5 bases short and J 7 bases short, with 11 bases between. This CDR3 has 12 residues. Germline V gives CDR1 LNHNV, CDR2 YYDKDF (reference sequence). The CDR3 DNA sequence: TGTGCCACCAGCTCCCCCCGGCGGACCCAGTACTTC. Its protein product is CATSSPRRTQYF.

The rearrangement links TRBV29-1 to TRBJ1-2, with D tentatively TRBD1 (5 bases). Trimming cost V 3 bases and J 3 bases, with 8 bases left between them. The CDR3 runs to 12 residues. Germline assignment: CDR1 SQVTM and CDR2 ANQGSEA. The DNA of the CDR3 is TGCAGCGTTGAGCCGGGGGACTATGGCTACACCTTC. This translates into CSVEPGDYGYTF.

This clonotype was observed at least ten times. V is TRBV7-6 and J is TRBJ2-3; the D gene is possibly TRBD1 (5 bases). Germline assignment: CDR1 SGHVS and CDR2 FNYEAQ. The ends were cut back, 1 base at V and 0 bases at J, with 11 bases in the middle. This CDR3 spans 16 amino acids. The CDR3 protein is CASSLEGLASTDTQYF. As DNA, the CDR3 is TGTGCCAGCAGCTTAGAGGGGTTAGCAAGCACAGATACGCAGTATTTT.

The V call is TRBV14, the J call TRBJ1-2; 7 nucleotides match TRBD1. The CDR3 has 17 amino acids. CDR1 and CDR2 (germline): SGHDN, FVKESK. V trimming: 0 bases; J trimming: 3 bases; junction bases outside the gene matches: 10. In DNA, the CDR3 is TGTGCCAGCAGCCAAGAGGGATCAGGGGGACTCCACTATGGCTACACCTTC. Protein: CASSQEGSGGLHYGYTF.

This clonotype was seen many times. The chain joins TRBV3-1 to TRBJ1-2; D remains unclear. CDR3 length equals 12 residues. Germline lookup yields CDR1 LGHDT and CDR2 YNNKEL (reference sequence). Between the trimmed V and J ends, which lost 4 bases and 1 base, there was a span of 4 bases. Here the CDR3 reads CASSRVNYGYTF. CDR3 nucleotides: TGTGCCAGCAGCCGAGTTAACTATGGCTACACCTTC.

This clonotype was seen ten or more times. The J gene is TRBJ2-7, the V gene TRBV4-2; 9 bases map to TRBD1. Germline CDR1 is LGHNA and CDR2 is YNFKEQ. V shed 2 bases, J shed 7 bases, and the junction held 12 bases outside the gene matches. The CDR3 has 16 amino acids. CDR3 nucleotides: TGTGCCAGCAGCCAAACCATCGACAGGGGGGGCATTGAGCAGTACTTC. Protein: CASSQTIDRGGIEQYF.

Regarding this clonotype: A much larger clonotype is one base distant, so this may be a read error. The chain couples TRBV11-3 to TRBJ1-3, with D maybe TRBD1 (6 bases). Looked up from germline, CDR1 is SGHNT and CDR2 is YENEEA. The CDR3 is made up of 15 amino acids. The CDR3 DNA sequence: TGTGCCAGCAGCTTAGTAAGCACAGTCGGGGACACCACATATTTT. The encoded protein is CASSLVSTVGDTTYF. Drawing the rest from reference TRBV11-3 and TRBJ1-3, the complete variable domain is EAGVVQSPRYKIIEKKQPVAFWCNPISGHNTLYWYLQNLGQGPELLIRYENEEAVDDSQLPKDRFSAERLKGVDSTLKIQPAELGDSAVYLCASSLVSTVGDTTYFGEGSWLTVV.

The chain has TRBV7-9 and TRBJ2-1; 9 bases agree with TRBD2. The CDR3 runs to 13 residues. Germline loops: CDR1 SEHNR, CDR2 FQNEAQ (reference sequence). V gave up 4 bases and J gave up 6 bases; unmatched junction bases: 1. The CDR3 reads CASSYSGGNEQFF. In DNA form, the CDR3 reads TGTGCCAGCAGCTATAGCGGGGGCAATGAGCAGTTCTTC.

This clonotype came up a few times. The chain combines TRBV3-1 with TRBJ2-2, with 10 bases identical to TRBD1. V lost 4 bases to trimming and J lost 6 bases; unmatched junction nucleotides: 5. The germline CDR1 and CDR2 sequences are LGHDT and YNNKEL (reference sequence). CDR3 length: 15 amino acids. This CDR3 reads CASSPRTGGPGELFF. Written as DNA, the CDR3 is TGTGCCAGCAGCCCTAGGACAGGGGGTCCCGGGGAGCTGTTTTTT.

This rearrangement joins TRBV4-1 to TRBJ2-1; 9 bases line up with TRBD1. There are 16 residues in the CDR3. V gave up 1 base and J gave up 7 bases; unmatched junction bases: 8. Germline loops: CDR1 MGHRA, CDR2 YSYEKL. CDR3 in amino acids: CASSQVGTGRRNEQFF. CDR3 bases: TGCGCCAGCAGCCAAGTTGGGACAGGGAGACGAAATGAGCAGTTCTTC.

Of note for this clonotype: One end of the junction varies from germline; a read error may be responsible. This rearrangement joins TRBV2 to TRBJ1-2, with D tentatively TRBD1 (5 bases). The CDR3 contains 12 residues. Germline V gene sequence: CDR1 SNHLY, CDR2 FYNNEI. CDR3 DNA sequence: TGTGCCAGCATGATGGTTAGCGTAGGGGTACTCTTC. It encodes CASMMVSVGVLF.

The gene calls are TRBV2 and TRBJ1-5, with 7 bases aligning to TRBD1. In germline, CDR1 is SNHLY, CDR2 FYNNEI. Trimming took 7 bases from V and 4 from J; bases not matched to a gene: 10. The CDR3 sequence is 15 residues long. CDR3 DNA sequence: TGTGCCAGCACCCCGGACAGGTTGGGGAATCAGCCCCAGCATTTT. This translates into CASTPDRLGNQPQHF.

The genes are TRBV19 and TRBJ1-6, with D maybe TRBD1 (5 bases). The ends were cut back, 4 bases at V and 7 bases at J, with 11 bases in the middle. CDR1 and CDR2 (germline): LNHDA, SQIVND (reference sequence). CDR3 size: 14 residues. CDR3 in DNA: TGTGCCAGTAGTACAGGGTCAGGGAATTCACCCCTCCACTTT. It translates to CASSTGSGNSPLHF.

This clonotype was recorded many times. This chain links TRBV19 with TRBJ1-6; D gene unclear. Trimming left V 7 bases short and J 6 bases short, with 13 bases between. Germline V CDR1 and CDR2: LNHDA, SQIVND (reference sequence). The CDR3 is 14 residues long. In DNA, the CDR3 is TGTGCCAGTAAAGAGCGCGCGATTAATTCACCCCTCCACTTT. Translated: CASKERAINSPLHF. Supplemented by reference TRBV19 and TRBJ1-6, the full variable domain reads DGGITQSPKYLFRKEGQNVTLSCEQNLNHDAMYWYRQDPGQGLRLIYYSQIVNDFQKGDIAEGYSVSREKKESFPLTVTSAQKNPTAFYLCASKERAINSPLHFGNGTRLTVT.

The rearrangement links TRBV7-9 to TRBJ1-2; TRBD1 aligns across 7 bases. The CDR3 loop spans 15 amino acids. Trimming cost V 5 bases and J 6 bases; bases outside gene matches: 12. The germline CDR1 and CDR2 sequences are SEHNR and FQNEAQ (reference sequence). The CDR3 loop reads CASSLALDRDHGYTF. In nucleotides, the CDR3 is TGTGCCAGCAGCCTGGCCCTCGACAGGGACCATGGCTACACCTTC.

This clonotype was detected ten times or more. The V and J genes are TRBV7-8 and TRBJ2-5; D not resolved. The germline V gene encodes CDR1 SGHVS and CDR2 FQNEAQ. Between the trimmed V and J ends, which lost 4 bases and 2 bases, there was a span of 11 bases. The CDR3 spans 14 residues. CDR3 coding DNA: TGTGCCAGCAGCTCTGGAGCAACACAAGAGACCCAGTACTTC. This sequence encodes CASSSGATQETQYF.

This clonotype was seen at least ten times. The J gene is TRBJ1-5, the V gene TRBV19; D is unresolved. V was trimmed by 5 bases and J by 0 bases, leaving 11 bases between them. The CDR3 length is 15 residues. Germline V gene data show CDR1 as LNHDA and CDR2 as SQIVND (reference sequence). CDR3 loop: CASSPVVNSNQPQHF. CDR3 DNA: TGTGCCAGTAGTCCGGTAGTCAATAGCAATCAGCCCCAGCATTTT. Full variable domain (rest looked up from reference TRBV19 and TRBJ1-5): DGGITQSPKYLFRKEGQNVTLSCEQNLNHDAMYWYRQDPGQGLRLIYYSQIVNDFQKGDIAEGYSVSREKKESFPLTVTSAQKNPTAFYLCASSPVVNSNQPQHFGDGTRLSIL.

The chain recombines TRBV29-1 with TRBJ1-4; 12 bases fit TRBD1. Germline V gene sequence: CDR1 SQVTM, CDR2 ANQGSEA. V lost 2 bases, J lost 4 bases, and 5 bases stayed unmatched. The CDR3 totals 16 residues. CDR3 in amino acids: CSVERDRGQDNEKLFF. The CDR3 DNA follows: TGCAGCGTTGAACGGGACAGGGGGCAGGATAATGAAAAACTGTTTTTT.

This CDR3 reads CASSRNRPGQTSYEQYF. The CDR3 DNA sequence: TGCGCCAGCAGCCGAAACCGTCCGGGACAAACTAGTTACGAGCAGTACTTC. This chain joins TRBV5-1 and TRBJ2-7; D is possibly TRBD1 (6 bases). The CDR3 spans 17 residues. The V end was cut by 4 bases, the J end by 4 bases, with 24 bases between. The germline CDR1 and CDR2 sequences are SGHRS and YFSETQ.

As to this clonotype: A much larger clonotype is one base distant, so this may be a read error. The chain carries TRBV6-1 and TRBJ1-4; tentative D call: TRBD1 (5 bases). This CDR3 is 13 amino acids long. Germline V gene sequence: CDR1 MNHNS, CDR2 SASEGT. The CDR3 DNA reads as TGTGCCAGCAGTGAGTCGGGGGATGAAAGACTGTTTTTT. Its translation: CASSESGDERLFF.

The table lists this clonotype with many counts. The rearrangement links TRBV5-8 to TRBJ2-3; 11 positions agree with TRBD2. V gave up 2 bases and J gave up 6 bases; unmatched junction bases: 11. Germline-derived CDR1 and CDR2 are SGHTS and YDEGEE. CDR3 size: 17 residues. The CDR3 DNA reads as TGTGCCAGCAGCTTTCGTACGGGACTAGCGGATGGGGATACGCAGTATTTT. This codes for CASSFRTGLADGDTQYF.

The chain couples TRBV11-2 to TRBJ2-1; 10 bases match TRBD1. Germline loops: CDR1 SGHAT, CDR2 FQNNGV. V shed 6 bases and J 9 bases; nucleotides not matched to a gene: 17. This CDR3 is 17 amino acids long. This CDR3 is CASSFRWTGGLRGEQFF. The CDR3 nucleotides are TGTGCCAGCAGTTTCCGTTGGACAGGGGGGCTCCGTGGTGAGCAGTTCTTC.

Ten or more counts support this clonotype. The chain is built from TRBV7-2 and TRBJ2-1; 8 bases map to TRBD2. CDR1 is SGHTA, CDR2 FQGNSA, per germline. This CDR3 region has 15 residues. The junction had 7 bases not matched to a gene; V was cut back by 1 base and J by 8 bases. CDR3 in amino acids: CASSLGLALGDEQFF. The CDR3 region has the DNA TGTGCCAGCAGCTTAGGACTAGCGCTAGGCGATGAGCAGTTCTTC.